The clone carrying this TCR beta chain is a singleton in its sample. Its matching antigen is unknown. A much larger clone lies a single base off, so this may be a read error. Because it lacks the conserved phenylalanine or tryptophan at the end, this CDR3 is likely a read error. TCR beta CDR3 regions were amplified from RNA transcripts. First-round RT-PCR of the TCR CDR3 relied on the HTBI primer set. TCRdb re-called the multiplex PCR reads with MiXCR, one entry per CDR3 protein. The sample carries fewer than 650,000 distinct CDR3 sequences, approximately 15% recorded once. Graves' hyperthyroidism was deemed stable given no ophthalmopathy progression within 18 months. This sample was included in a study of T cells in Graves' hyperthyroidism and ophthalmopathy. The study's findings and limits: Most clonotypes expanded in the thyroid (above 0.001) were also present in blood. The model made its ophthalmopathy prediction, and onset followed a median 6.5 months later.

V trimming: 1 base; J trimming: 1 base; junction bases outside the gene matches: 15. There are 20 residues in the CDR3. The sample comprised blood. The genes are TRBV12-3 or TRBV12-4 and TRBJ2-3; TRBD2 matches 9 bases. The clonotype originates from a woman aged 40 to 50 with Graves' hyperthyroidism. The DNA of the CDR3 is TGTGCCAGCAGTTTAGGCGCCCGAAGCATTAGCGGGAGTGGCACAGATACGCAGTATGTT. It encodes CASSLGARSISGSGTDTQYV.